This TCR beta chain comes out of a study of blood T cell repertoires in COVID-19. Study context: The samples span acute and convalescent COVID-19 from the United States, Italy and Spain. From T cells, B-cell-depleted T cells, or PBMCs came the material, which was cDNA or gDNA.

Per the study methods: Amplifying reference gene primers gave estimates of nucleated cell counts. Profiling relied on immunoSEQ multiplex PCR, and the TCRdb table lists in-frame clones only, not all of them. V, J and clone size derive from that table, while D and trimming were established from the DNA sequence. The sample has about 85,000 clones; roughly 89% are singletons. There are 15 residues in the CDR3. Germline CDR1 and CDR2: MDHEN and SYDVKM. After removal of 0 bases from V and 6 bases from J, the junction contained 3 bases not matched to a gene. Material for sequencing was peripheral blood. The receptor comes from a woman aged 80 or over with active or convalescent COVID-19. The chain recombines TRBV28 with TRBJ2-1, with 9 positions matching TRBD2. The CDR3 loop is CASSLWAGGGNEQFF. The CDR3 nucleotides are TGTGCCAGCAGTTTATGGGCGGGAGGGGGCAATGAGCAGTTCTTC.